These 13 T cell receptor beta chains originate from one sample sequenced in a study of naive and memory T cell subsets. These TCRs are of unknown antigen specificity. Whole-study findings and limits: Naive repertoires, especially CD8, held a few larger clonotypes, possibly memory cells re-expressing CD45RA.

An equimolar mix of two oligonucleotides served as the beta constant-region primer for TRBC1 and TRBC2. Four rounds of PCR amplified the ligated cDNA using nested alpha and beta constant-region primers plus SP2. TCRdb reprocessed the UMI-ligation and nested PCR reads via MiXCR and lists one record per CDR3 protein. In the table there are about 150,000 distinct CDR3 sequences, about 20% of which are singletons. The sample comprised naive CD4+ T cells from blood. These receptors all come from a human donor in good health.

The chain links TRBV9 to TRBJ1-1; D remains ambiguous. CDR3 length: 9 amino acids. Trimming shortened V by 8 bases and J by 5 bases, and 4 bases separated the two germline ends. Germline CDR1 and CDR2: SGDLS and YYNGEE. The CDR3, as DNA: TGTGCCAGTAGAACTGAAGCTTTCTTT. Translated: CASRTEAFF. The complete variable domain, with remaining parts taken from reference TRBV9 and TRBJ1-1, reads DSGVTQTPKHLITATGQRVTLRCSPRSGDLSVYWYQQSLDQGLQFLIQYYNGEERAKGNILERFSAQQFPDLHSELNLSSLELGDSALYFCASRTEAFFGQGTRLTVV.

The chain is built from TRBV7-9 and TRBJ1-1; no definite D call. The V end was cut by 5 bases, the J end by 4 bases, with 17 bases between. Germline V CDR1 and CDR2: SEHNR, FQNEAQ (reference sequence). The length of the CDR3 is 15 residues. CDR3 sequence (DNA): TGTGCCAGCAGCCGCCCGTCCAGAAGCGGCACTGAAGCTTTCTTT. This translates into CASSRPSRSGTEAFF.

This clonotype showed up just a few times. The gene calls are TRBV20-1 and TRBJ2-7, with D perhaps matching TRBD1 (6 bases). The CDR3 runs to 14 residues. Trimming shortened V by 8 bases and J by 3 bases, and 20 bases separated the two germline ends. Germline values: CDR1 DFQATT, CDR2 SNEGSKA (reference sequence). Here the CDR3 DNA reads TGCAGTTTGCCGAGGACAGTCTCGGTCTACGAGCAGTACTTC. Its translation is CSLPRTVSVYEQYF.

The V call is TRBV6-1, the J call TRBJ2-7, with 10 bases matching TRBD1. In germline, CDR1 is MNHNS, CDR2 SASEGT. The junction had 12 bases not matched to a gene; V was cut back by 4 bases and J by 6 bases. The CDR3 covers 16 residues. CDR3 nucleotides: TGTGCCAGCAGTGCCTCTCCGGGACAGGGGTGGATCGAGCAGTACTTC. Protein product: CASSASPGQGWIEQYF.

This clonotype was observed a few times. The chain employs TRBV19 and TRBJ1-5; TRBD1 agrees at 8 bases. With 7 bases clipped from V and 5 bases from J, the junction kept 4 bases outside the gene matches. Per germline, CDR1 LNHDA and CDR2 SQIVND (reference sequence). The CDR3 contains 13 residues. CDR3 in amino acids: CASMDREYQPQHF. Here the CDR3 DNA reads TGTGCCAGTATGGACAGGGAATATCAGCCCCAGCATTTT.

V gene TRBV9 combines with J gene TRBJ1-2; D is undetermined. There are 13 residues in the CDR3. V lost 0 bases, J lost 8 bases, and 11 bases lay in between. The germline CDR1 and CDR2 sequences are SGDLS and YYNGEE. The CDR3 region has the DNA TGTGCCAGCAGCGTAGGTTGGAGGAGCGGCTACACCTTC. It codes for CASSVGWRSGYTF.

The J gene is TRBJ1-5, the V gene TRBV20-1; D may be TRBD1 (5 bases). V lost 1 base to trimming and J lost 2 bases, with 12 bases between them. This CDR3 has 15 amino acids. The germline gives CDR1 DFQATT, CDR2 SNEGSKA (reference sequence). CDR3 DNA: TGCAGTGCTAGAGGGGGGGAATTCGGCAATCAGCCCCAGCATTTT. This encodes CSARGGEFGNQPQHF.

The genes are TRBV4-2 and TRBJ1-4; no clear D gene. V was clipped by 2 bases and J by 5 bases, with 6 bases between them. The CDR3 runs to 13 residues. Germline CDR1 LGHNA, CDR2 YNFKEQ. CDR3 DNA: TGTGCCAGCAGCCAACGGTCGAATGAAAAACTGTTTTTT. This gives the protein CASSQRSNEKLFF.

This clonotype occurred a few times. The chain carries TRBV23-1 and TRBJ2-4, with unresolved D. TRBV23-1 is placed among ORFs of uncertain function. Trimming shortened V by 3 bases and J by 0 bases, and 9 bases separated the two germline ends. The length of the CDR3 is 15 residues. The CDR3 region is CASSHPILAKNIQYF. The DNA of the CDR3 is TGCGCCAGCAGTCACCCGATCTTAGCCAAAAACATTCAGTACTTC.

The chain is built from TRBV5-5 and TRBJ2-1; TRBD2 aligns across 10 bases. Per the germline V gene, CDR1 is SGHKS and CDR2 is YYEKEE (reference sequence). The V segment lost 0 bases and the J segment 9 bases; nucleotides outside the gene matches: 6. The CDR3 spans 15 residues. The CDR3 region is CASSLVPAGGLEQFF. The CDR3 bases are TGTGCCAGCAGCTTGGTCCCAGCGGGAGGGCTTGAGCAGTTCTTC.

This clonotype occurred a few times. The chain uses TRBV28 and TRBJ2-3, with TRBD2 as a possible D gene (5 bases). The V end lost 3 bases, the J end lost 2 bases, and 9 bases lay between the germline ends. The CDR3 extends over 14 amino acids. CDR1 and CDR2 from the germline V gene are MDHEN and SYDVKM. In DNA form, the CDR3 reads TGTGCCAGCAGTTTGGGAGACTACACAGATACGCAGTATTTT. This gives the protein CASSLGDYTDTQYF.

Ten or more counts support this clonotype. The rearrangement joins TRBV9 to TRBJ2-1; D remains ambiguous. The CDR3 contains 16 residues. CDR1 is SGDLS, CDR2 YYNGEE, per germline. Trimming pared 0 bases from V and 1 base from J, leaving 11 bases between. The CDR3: CASSVGASSSYNEQFF. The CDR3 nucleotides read TGTGCCAGCAGCGTAGGAGCGAGCAGTTCCTACAATGAGCAGTTCTTC. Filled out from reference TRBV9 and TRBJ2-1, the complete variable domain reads DSGVTQTPKHLITATGQRVTLRCSPRSGDLSVYWYQQSLDQGLQFLIQYYNGEERAKGNILERFSAQQFPDLHSELNLSSLELGDSALYFCASSVGASSSYNEQFFGPGTRLTVL.

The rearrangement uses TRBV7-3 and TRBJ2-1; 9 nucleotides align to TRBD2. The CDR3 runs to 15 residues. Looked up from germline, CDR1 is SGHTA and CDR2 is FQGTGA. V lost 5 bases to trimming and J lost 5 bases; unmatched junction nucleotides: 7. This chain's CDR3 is CASSLMGTSNNEQFF. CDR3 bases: TGTGCCAGCAGCCTAATGGGGACTAGCAACAATGAGCAGTTCTTC.